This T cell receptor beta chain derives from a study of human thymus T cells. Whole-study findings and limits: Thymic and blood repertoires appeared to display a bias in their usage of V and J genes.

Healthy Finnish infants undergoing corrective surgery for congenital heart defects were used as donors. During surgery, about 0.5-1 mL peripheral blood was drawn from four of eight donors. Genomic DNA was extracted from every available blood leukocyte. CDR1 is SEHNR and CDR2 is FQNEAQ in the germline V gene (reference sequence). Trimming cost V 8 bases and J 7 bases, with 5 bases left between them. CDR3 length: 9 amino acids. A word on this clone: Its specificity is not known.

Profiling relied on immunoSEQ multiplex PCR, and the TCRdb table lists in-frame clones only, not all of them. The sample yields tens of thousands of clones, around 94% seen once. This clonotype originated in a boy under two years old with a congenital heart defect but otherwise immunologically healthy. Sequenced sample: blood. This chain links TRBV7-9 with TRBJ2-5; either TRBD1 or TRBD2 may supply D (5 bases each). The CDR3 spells CASGGTQYF. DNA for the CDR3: TGTGCCAGCGGGGGGACCCAGTACTTC.